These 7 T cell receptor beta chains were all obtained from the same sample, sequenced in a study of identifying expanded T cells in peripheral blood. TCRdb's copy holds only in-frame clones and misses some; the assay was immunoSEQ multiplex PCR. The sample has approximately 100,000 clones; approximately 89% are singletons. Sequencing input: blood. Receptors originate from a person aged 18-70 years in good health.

CDR3 loop: CASSQNRISSGRTKNIQYF. The CDR3 DNA reads as TGTGCCAGTAGCCAAAACCGGATCTCGTCGGGGCGTACCAAAAACATTCAGTACTTC. V is TRBV19 and J is TRBJ2-4, with D perhaps TRBD1 or TRBD2 (5 bases each). The V end was cut by 6 bases, the J end by 2 bases, with 26 bases between. The germline V gene encodes CDR1 LNHDA and CDR2 SQIVND (reference sequence). The CDR3 extends over 19 amino acids.

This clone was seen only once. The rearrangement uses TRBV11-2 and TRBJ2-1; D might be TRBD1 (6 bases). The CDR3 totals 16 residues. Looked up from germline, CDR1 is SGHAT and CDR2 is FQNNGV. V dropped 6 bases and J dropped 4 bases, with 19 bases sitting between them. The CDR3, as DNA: TGTGCCAGCAGACCCTCGCCAGGGGTTTCGTACAATGAGCAGTTCTTC. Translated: CASRPSPGVSYNEQFF.

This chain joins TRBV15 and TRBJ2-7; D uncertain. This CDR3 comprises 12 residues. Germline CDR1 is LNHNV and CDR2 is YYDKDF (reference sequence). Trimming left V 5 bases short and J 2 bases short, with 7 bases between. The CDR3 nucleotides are TGTGCCACCAGCGCCGGAACCTACGAGCAGTACTTC. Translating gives CATSAGTYEQYF. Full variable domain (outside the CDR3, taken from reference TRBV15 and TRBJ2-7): DAMVIQNPRYQVTQFGKPVTLSCSQTLNHNVMYWYQQKSSQAPKLLFHYYDKDFNNEADTPDNFQSRRPNTSFCFLDIRSPGLGDTAMYLCATSAGTYEQYFGPGTRLTVT.

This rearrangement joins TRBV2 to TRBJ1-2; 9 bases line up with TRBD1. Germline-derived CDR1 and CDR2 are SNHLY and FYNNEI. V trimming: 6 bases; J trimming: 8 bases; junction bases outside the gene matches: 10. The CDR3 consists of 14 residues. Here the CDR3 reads CASSGQGTRVGYTF. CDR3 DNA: TGTGCCAGCAGCGGACAGGGGACCCGAGTAGGCTACACCTTC. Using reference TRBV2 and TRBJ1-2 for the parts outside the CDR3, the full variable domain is EPEVTQTPSHQVTQMGQEVILRCVPISNHLYFYWYRQILGQKVEFLVSFYNNEISEKSEIFDDQFSVERPDGSNFTLKIRSTKLEDSAMYFCASSGQGTRVGYTFGSGTRLTVV.

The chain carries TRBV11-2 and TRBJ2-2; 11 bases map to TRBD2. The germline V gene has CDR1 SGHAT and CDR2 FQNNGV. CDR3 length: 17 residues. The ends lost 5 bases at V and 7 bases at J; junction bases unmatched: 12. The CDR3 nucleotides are TGTGCCAGCAGCCCTCCTTTAGCGGGAGGGGGTCACGGGGAGCTGTTTTTT. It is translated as CASSPPLAGGGHGELFF.

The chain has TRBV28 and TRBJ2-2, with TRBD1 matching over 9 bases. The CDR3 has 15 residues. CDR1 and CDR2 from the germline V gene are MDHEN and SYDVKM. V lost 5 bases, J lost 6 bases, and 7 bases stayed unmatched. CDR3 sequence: CASSPRDRDAGELFF. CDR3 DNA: TGTGCCAGCAGTCCCCGGGACAGGGACGCCGGGGAGCTGTTTTTT.

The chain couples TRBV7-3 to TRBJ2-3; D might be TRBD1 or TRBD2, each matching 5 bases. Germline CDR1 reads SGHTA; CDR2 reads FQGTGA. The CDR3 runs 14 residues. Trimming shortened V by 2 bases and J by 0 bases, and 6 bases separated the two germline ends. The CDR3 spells CASSLEGSTDTQYF. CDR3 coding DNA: TGTGCCAGCAGCTTAGAGGGGAGCACAGATACGCAGTATTTT. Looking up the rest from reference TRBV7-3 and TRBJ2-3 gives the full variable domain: GAGVSQTPSNKVTEKGKYVELRCDPISGHTALYWYRQSLGQGPEFLIYFQGTGAADDSGLPNDRFFAVRPEGSVSTLKIQRTERGDSAVYLCASSLEGSTDTQYFGPGTRLTVL.